Shown below are 13 T cell receptor beta chains from a single sample sequenced in a study of blood T cell repertoires in COVID-19. Repertoires were generated with immunoSEQ multiplex PCR, while TCRdb's copy carries only in-frame clones and drops some. The repertoire consists of about 190,000 clones, with about nine tenths occurring once and the leading ten covering around 6.6%. Sequencing was performed on peripheral blood. Every receptor here comes from a man in his forties or fifties with acute or convalescent COVID-19.

The chain uses TRBV27 and TRBJ2-1; D not resolved. V lost 3 bases and J lost 3, with 6 bases in between. CDR1 and CDR2 from the germline V gene are MNHEY and SMNVEV (reference sequence). This CDR3 comprises 13 residues. CDR3 amino acids: CASSFQRYNEQFF. The CDR3 nucleotides are TGTGCCAGCAGTTTTCAGCGCTACAATGAGCAGTTCTTC.

The chain joins TRBV6-5 to TRBJ1-3; 7 nucleotides agree with TRBD1. Trimming took 7 bases from V and 8 from J; bases not matched to a gene: 11. Germline V gives CDR1 MNHEY, CDR2 SVGAGI. The CDR3 has 14 amino acids. CDR3 residues: CASTLRGGLDTIYF. CDR3 DNA: TGTGCCAGCACCTTACGAGGGGGCCTGGACACCATATATTTT.

The chain has TRBV24-1 and TRBJ1-2; 7 bases are a match to TRBD1. Germline V gene data show CDR1 as KGHDR and CDR2 as SFDVKD. The CDR3 has 14 amino acids. With V trimmed by 4 bases and J by 7 bases, 8 bases remained unmatched. The DNA for the CDR3 is TGTGCCACCAGTGAACCAGACAGGGAGTCTGGCTACACCTTC. Translated: CATSEPDRESGYTF.

CDR3 amino acids: CASSHPSGSLEQYF. The DNA for the CDR3 is TGTGCCAGCAGCCATCCATCCGGGTCTCTAGAGCAGTACTTC. The chain recombines TRBV14 with TRBJ2-7; D not resolved. V gave up 3 bases and J gave up 7 bases, with 16 bases separating them. The CDR3 runs to 14 residues. Germline V lookup: CDR1 SGHDN, CDR2 FVKESK. The full variable domain, rest sourced from reference TRBV14 and TRBJ2-7, is EAGVTQFPSHSVIEKGQTVTLRCDPISGHDNLYWYRRVMGKEIKFLLHFVKESKQDESGMPNNRFLAERTGGTYSTLKVQPAELEDSGVYFCASSHPSGSLEQYFGPGTRLTVT.

CDR3 protein: CASSWTSGGDTQYF. CDR3 in DNA: TGCGCCAGCAGCTGGACTAGCGGGGGGGATACGCAGTATTTT. The chain carries TRBV5-1 and TRBJ2-3; 14 positions agree with TRBD2. The ends lost 3 bases at V and 6 bases at J; junction bases unmatched: 0. The germline V gene encodes CDR1 SGHRS and CDR2 YFSETQ. CDR3 size: 14 residues.

This chain links TRBV14 with TRBJ1-6; tentative D call: TRBD1 (5 bases). Germline V CDR1 and CDR2: SGHDN, FVKESK. Trimming removed 4 bases at V and 5 bases at J, with 21 bases between. The CDR3 contains 18 residues. This CDR3 reads CASSLLPIRGRDNSPLHF. The CDR3 nucleotides read TGTGCCAGCAGCCTTCTTCCCATCCGGGGGAGAGATAATTCACCCCTCCACTTT.

The chain links TRBV19 to TRBJ1-1; 7 bases fit TRBD1. V trimming: 0 bases; J trimming: 6 bases; junction bases outside the gene matches: 7. The CDR3 length is 15 residues. The germline V gene encodes CDR1 LNHDA and CDR2 SQIVND (reference sequence). The CDR3 sequence is CASSIEQGGIAEAFF. DNA for the CDR3: TGTGCCAGTAGTATAGAGCAAGGGGGCATCGCTGAAGCTTTCTTT.

V usage is TRBV5-5 and J usage is TRBJ2-1; D is unclear. The CDR3 length is 13 residues. Germline assignment: CDR1 SGHKS and CDR2 YYEKEE (reference sequence). V was trimmed by 0 bases and J by 4 bases, leaving 5 bases between them. CDR3 residues: CASSLGQYNEQFF. The CDR3, as DNA: TGTGCCAGCAGCTTGGGTCAGTACAATGAGCAGTTCTTC.

V is TRBV7-2 and J is TRBJ1-5; 10 bases are a match to TRBD1. In germline, CDR1 is SGHTA, CDR2 FQGNSA. The CDR3 is made up of 18 amino acids. After removal of 0 bases from V and 5 bases from J, the junction contained 10 bases not matched to a gene. The CDR3 DNA sequence: TGTGCCAGCAGCTTAGCCCATCCGGGACAGGGGTTTTATCAGCCCCAGCATTTT. Encoded protein: CASSLAHPGQGFYQPQHF. The full variable domain, completed using reference TRBV7-2 and TRBJ1-5, is GAGVSQSPSNKVTEKGKDVELRCDPISGHTALYWYRQSLGQGLEFLIYFQGNSAPDKSGLPSDRFSAERTGGSVSTLTIQRTQQEDSAVYLCASSLAHPGQGFYQPQHFGDGTRLSIL.

The V call is TRBV7-9, the J call TRBJ1-2; D not certain. CDR1 SEHNR and CDR2 FQNEAQ come from the germline V gene (reference sequence). The V end lost 0 bases, the J end lost 1 base, and 9 bases lay between the germline ends. The CDR3 extends over 15 amino acids. The CDR3 sequence: CASSLAQRYNYGYTF. The DNA of the CDR3 is TGTGCCAGCAGCTTAGCGCAACGCTATAACTATGGCTACACCTTC.

The chain uses TRBV5-6 and TRBJ2-6; 7 bases match TRBD1. The CDR3 runs 19 residues. Germline lookup yields CDR1 SGHDT and CDR2 YYEEEE. After removal of 0 bases from V and 4 bases from J, the junction contained 13 bases not matched to a gene. CDR3 sequence (DNA): TGTGCCAGCAGCTTGGGTGGGACAGCCGTTCAAAGAGGGGCCAACGTCCTGACTTTC. This encodes CASSLGGTAVQRGANVLTF.

The chain carries TRBV7-9 and TRBJ2-7; D remains unclear. From germline, CDR1 is SEHNR and CDR2 FQNEAQ (reference sequence). The CDR3 covers 14 residues. V lost 1 base, J lost 2 bases, and 9 bases lay in between. CDR3 nucleotides: TGTGCCAGCAGCTTAGGTGGCGGCCCCTACGAGCAGTACTTC. It yields the protein CASSLGGGPYEQYF.

This chain links TRBV5-1 with TRBJ2-3, with 12 positions matching TRBD2. The CDR3 consists of 15 residues. CDR1 and CDR2 (germline): SGHRS, YFSETQ. Unmatched junction bases numbered 5, after V lost 6 bases and J lost 3 bases. CDR3 sequence (DNA): TGCGCCAGCACCTATGGGACTAGCGGGACAGATACGCAGTATTTT. This sequence encodes CASTYGTSGTDTQYF. Full variable domain (rest looked up from reference TRBV5-1 and TRBJ2-3): KAGVTQTPRYLIKTRGQQVTLSCSPISGHRSVSWYQQTPGQGLQFLFEYFSETQRNKGNFPGRFSGRQFSNSRSEMNVSTLELGDSALYLCASTYGTSGTDTQYFGPGTRLTVL.